The subject of this entry is one TCR beta chain. Its antigen is as yet unknown. TCRdb fed the RT-PCR reads into MiXCR, producing one record per CDR3 protein. The profile shows more than 400,000 distinct CDR3 sequences, approximately 7.2% of them singletons. This sample stems from a study of response to subunit inactivated influenza vaccine. This CDR3 spans 14 amino acids. V was pared by 2 bases and J by 7 bases, with 12 bases between. Germline V CDR1 and CDR2: LGHDT, YNNKEL (reference sequence). Study-level points and caveats: The authors suggested that few new T cells are recruited per seasonal influenza vaccination.

The TCR sequence derives from a man in his fifties or sixties who received an inactivated influenza vaccine. The source material was PBMCs from blood, sampled around 25 months after vaccination. V gene TRBV3-1 combines with J gene TRBJ1-5; TRBD1 is a possible D gene (6 bases). The CDR3, as DNA: TGTGCCAGCAGCCAAACAGGGATTGGACAGCCCCAGCATTTT. Its protein is CASSQTGIGQPQHF.